What follows are 29 T cell receptor beta chains derived from one specimen sequenced in a study of shared clonotypes between healthy human individuals. Assay used: immunoSEQ multiplex PCR; TCRdb lists only in-frame clones, some missing. This sample yields about 2.4 million clones, of which 80% to 95% are seen a single time; 0.35% to 0.45% belongs to the top ten. Sequenced input: naive CD4+ T cells from PBMCs. Subset specified: CD45RA+ positively selected. These TCRs come from a young man in good health. Some clones in this sample may be carry-over from other donors' samples.

The rearrangement uses TRBV7-2 and TRBJ1-5, with no clear D. V dropped 1 base and J dropped 3 bases, with 4 bases sitting between them. Germline loops: CDR1 SGHTA, CDR2 FQGNSA. This CDR3 has 13 amino acids. CDR3: CASSLVNNQPQHF. CDR3 nucleotide sequence: TGTGCCAGCAGCTTAGTGAACAATCAGCCCCAGCATTTT. Combining the CDR3 with reference TRBV7-2 and TRBJ1-5 gives the whole variable domain GAGVSQSPSNKVTEKGKDVELRCDPISGHTALYWYRQSLGQGLEFLIYFQGNSAPDKSGLPSDRFSAERTGGSVSTLTIQRTQQEDSAVYLCASSLVNNQPQHFGDGTRLSIL.

The rearrangement links TRBV28 to TRBJ1-4; a weak D match, TRBD1 (5 bases). The ends were cut back, 3 bases at V and 7 bases at J, with 18 bases in the middle. Germline assignment: CDR1 MDHEN and CDR2 SYDVKM. This CDR3 comprises 16 residues. As DNA, the CDR3 is TGTGCCAGCAGTTTTCAGTCCCCGGGGCTGTCTGAAAAACTGTTTTTT. This translates into CASSFQSPGLSEKLFF. The variable domain in full, with the rest retrieved from reference TRBV28 and TRBJ1-4, is DVKVTQSSRYLVKRTGEKVFLECVQDMDHENMFWYRQDPGLGLRLIYFSYDVKMKEKGDIPEGYSVSREKKERFSLILESASTNQTSMYLCASSFQSPGLSEKLFFGSGTQLSVL.

V is TRBV7-3 and J is TRBJ2-1; 10 positions match TRBD1. This CDR3 is built from 14 residues. J lost 7 bases, V lost 2 bases, and 2 bases had no gene match. Germline assignment: CDR1 SGHTA and CDR2 FQGTGA. CDR3 sequence reads: CASSLGQGENEQFF. In DNA form, the CDR3 reads TGTGCCAGCAGCTTAGGACAGGGGGAGAATGAGCAGTTCTTC.

CDR3 bases: TGTGCCAGCAGCCAACCCCGGGGGCAGCTCGGGGAAAAACTGTTTTTT. It encodes CASSQPRGQLGEKLFF. The chain combines TRBV7-9 with TRBJ1-4, with D possibly matching TRBD1 (6 bases). Trimming left V 5 bases short and J 8 bases short, with 21 bases between. In germline, CDR1 is SEHNR, CDR2 FQNEAQ (reference sequence). The CDR3 is 16 residues long.

V usage is TRBV19 and J usage is TRBJ1-4; D uncertain. The ends were cut back, 7 bases at V and 5 bases at J, with 11 bases in the middle. In germline, CDR1 is LNHDA, CDR2 SQIVND (reference sequence). The CDR3 spans 13 residues. The DNA of the CDR3 is TGTGCCAGTATGAGGAGGACCAATGAAAAACTGTTTTTT. This gives the protein CASMRRTNEKLFF. The full variable domain, in which reference TRBV19 and TRBJ1-4 provide the parts outside the CDR3, is DGGITQSPKYLFRKEGQNVTLSCEQNLNHDAMYWYRQDPGQGLRLIYYSQIVNDFQKGDIAEGYSVSREKKESFPLTVTSAQKNPTAFYLCASMRRTNEKLFFGSGTQLSVL.

The CDR3 nucleotides read TGCGCCAGCAGTTACTACCAAGAGACCCAGTACTTC. Protein: CASSYYQETQYF. The chain employs TRBV5-1 and TRBJ2-5; no definite D call. The CDR3 runs 12 residues. V dropped 5 bases and J dropped 0 bases, with 5 bases sitting between them. The germline CDR1 and CDR2 sequences are SGHRS and YFSETQ.

Written as DNA, the CDR3 is TGTGCCAGCAGCGTACGCGATCAAGCCCTTGGAAACACCATATATTTT. The encoded protein is CASSVRDQALGNTIYF. The gene calls are TRBV9 and TRBJ1-3, with D uncertain. V shed 1 base and J shed 3 bases, with 14 bases lying between them. This CDR3 has 16 amino acids. The germline V gene has CDR1 SGDLS and CDR2 YYNGEE.

This rearrangement joins TRBV30 to TRBJ2-4, with D possibly matching TRBD1 (5 bases). Germline lookup yields CDR1 GTSNPN and CDR2 SVGIG (reference sequence). The CDR3 runs to 13 residues. With 5 bases removed from V and 8 bases from J, the gap between germline ends came to 16 bases. As DNA, the CDR3 is TGTGCCTGGCCATCTCCCCAGGGTTACATTCAGTACTTC. Its protein is CAWPSPQGYIQYF.

J is TRBJ2-3 and V is TRBV30; TRBD2 agrees at 15 bases. Per the germline V gene, CDR1 is GTSNPN and CDR2 is SVGIG (reference sequence). The V segment lost 2 bases and the J segment 10 bases; nucleotides outside the gene matches: 22. The CDR3 loop spans 20 amino acids. The CDR3: CAWSLRTSGRGGPLLYAQYF. For the CDR3, the DNA is TGTGCCTGGAGTCTGCGGACTAGCGGGAGGGGGGGGCCTCTTCTATATGCGCAGTATTTT.

This clone was counted between two and nine times. This chain uses TRBV2 with TRBJ1-3; no clear D. Germline CDR1 and CDR2: SNHLY and FYNNEI. With 6 bases removed from V and 2 bases from J, the gap between germline ends came to 20 bases. The CDR3 covers 17 residues. This chain's CDR3 is CASSALRGGLAGNTIYF. The CDR3 region has the DNA TGTGCCAGCAGCGCCCTCCGGGGTGGTCTTGCTGGAAACACCATATATTTT.

The V gene is TRBV30, the J gene TRBJ2-3; TRBD1 agrees at 8 bases. From germline, CDR1 is GTSNPN and CDR2 SVGIG (reference sequence). The CDR3 loop spans 13 amino acids. The V gene end was trimmed by 3 bases and the J gene end by 7 bases; junction bases not matched to a gene: 6. The CDR3, as DNA: TGTGCCTGGAGCCGGGACAGGACGAATACGCAGTATTTT. This encodes CAWSRDRTNTQYF.

The chain carries TRBV4-1 and TRBJ2-5, with a tentative D call TRBD2 (6 bases). The CDR3 consists of 22 residues. Per germline, CDR1 MGHRA and CDR2 YSYEKL. V lost 4 bases and J lost 1, with 34 bases in between. The CDR3 loop is CASSLTPFRGTSHEPPQETQYF. In DNA form, the CDR3 reads TGCGCCAGCAGCCTCACACCCTTCCGGGGGACGTCCCACGAACCACCCCAAGAGACCCAGTACTTC.

About this clone: The identical CDR3 is also encoded by other nucleotide sequences in the sample. This sequence joins TRBV5-1 and TRBJ1-4, with D hard to call. The CDR3 is made up of 14 amino acids. Trimming pared 0 bases from V and 3 bases from J, leaving 6 bases between. Germline V gene sequence: CDR1 SGHRS, CDR2 YFSETQ. DNA of the CDR3: TGCGCCAGCAGCTTGGCTGGTTCTAATGAAAAACTGTTTTTT. Amino acids: CASSLAGSNEKLFF.

The genes are TRBV7-3 and TRBJ1-1; D unclear. V lost 2 bases and J 3 bases, leaving 7 bases between the germline ends. Germline V gene lookup returns CDR1 SGHTA and CDR2 FQGTGA. This CDR3 has 13 amino acids. CDR3 loop: CASSLARYTEAFF. The CDR3 nucleotides read TGTGCCAGCAGCTTAGCCAGGTACACTGAAGCTTTCTTT.

This clone was observed once. The J gene is TRBJ1-5, the V gene TRBV19; D is perhaps TRBD1 (5 bases). Germline V gives CDR1 LNHDA, CDR2 SQIVND (reference sequence). The CDR3 extends over 14 amino acids. The ends were cut back, 3 bases at V and 5 bases at J, with 11 bases in the middle. This CDR3 is CASSMLQGYQPQHF. CDR3 DNA: TGTGCCAGTAGTATGCTCCAGGGTTATCAGCCCCAGCATTTT. Complete variable domain (other parts from reference TRBV19 and TRBJ1-5): DGGITQSPKYLFRKEGQNVTLSCEQNLNHDAMYWYRQDPGQGLRLIYYSQIVNDFQKGDIAEGYSVSREKKESFPLTVTSAQKNPTAFYLCASSMLQGYQPQHFGDGTRLSIL.

V gene TRBV6-5 combines with J gene TRBJ2-7; unclear D gene. The V gene's germline CDR1 is MNHEY and CDR2 SVGAGI. This CDR3 has 13 residues. Trimming stripped 7 bases from V and 3 bases from J, with 13 bases between. CDR3 residues: CASTLGGSYEQYF. The DNA for the CDR3 is TGTGCCAGCACTCTTGGCGGAAGCTACGAGCAGTACTTC.

The V gene is TRBV11-2, the J gene TRBJ1-6; the D is unclear. The CDR3 is made up of 12 amino acids. The germline V gene encodes CDR1 SGHAT and CDR2 FQNNGV. Deletions cut 5 bases from V and 12 bases from J, with 11 bases between. CDR3 sequence (DNA): TGTGCCAGCAGCCTCCCCGGTGGACCCCTCCACTTT. Translating gives CASSLPGGPLHF.

The chain recombines TRBV18 with TRBJ1-3, with TRBD1 identical over 8 bases. Germline-derived CDR1 and CDR2 are KGHSH and LQKENI. The CDR3 is 18 residues long. With 3 bases clipped from V and 0 bases from J, the junction kept 10 bases outside the gene matches. CDR3 coding DNA: TGTGCCAGCTCACCCGTCCCGGGACAGGTCCCCTCTGGAAACACCATATATTTT. Its translation is CASSPVPGQVPSGNTIYF.

J is TRBJ1-2 and V is TRBV19; D is perhaps TRBD1 (6 bases). Deletions cut 7 bases from V and 2 bases from J, with 14 bases between. From germline, CDR1 is LNHDA and CDR2 SQIVND (reference sequence). This CDR3 has 14 residues. CDR3 amino acids: CASTPRGANYGYTF. DNA for the CDR3: TGTGCCAGTACCCCCAGGGGCGCGAACTATGGCTACACCTTC.

A word on this clone: The same CDR3 arises from other DNA sequences in this sample as well. The V gene is TRBV9, the J gene TRBJ2-7; the match to TRBD2 covers 8 bases. Germline CDR1 reads SGDLS; CDR2 reads YYNGEE. With V trimmed by 0 bases and J by 0 bases, 2 bases remained unmatched. There are 15 residues in the CDR3. CDR3 region: CASSVGLASSYEQYF. The CDR3 DNA is TGTGCCAGCAGCGTAGGACTAGCGAGCTCCTACGAGCAGTACTTC.

The chain links TRBV5-1 to TRBJ2-2; TRBD2 is a possible D gene (5 bases). Per germline, CDR1 SGHRS and CDR2 YFSETQ. Deletions cut 5 bases from V and 3 bases from J, with 8 bases between. CDR3 length: 13 residues. CDR3 in amino acids: CASRAVDTGELFF. The CDR3 DNA follows: TGCGCCAGCAGAGCGGTTGACACCGGGGAGCTGTTTTTT.

V usage is TRBV6-6 and J usage is TRBJ1-4; the match to TRBD1 covers 7 bases. J lost 4 bases, V lost 5 bases, and 10 bases had no gene match. The CDR3 is 16 amino acids. The germline V gene encodes CDR1 MNHNY and CDR2 SVGAGI (reference sequence). In DNA, the CDR3 is TGTGCCAGCAGTGCCACGACAGGGTGGGGTAATGAAAAACTGTTTTTT. It codes for CASSATTGWGNEKLFF.

The chain recombines TRBV18 with TRBJ2-7, with D unresolved. V was pared by 6 bases and J by 4 bases, with 7 bases between. CDR3 length equals 11 residues. Germline values: CDR1 KGHSH, CDR2 LQKENI. For the CDR3, the DNA is TGTGCCAGCTCGCCCATATACGAGCAGTACTTC. The encoded protein is CASSPIYEQYF.

A word on this clone: The sample holds other DNA sequences that translate to the same CDR3. The rearrangement joins TRBV18 to TRBJ1-1; TRBD1 might be the D (5 bases). Germline CDR1 KGHSH, CDR2 LQKENI. V was shortened by 3 bases and J by 1 base, with 12 bases between the two germline ends. The CDR3 spans 15 residues. The CDR3, as DNA: TGTGCCAGCTCACCGCCCCAGGGCTGGAACACTGAAGCTTTCTTT. Its translation is CASSPPQGWNTEAFF.

This chain joins TRBV10-3 and TRBJ2-1, with 10 bases aligning to TRBD1. CDR1 ENHRY and CDR2 SYGVKD come from the germline V gene. The CDR3 has 15 amino acids. The V and J ends lost 3 bases and 6 bases, in that order; junction bases with no gene match: 5. This CDR3 reads CAISDRRTGGNEQFF. In nucleotides, the CDR3 is TGTGCCATCAGTGACAGGAGGACAGGGGGCAATGAGCAGTTCTTC.

The chain recombines TRBV29-1 with TRBJ1-3; no clear D gene. CDR3 length equals 14 residues. V dropped 3 bases and J dropped 0 bases, with 9 bases sitting between them. Germline CDR1 SQVTM, CDR2 ANQGSEA. CDR3 loop: CSVEKGNSGNTIYF. The CDR3 nucleotides read TGCAGCGTTGAGAAAGGAAACTCTGGAAACACCATATATTTT. Supplemented by reference TRBV29-1 and TRBJ1-3, the full variable domain reads SAVISQKPSRDICQRGTSLTIQCQVDSQVTMMFWYRQQPGQSLTLIATANQGSEATYESGFVIDKFPISRPNLTFSTLTVSNMSPEDSSIYLCSVEKGNSGNTIYFGEGSWLTVV.

V is TRBV5-5 and J is TRBJ1-5; no reliable D call. The germline gives CDR1 SGHKS, CDR2 YYEKEE (reference sequence). The CDR3 totals 17 residues. V dropped 0 bases and J dropped 0 bases, with 13 bases sitting between them. Written as DNA, the CDR3 is TGTGCCAGCAGCTTGGCATGGCAGATTTATAGCAATCAGCCCCAGCATTTT. It yields the protein CASSLAWQIYSNQPQHF.

The rearrangement joins TRBV11-3 to TRBJ1-1; D is undetermined. The germline V gene has CDR1 SGHNT and CDR2 YENEEA. V dropped 4 bases and J dropped 1 base, with 7 bases sitting between them. The CDR3 is 13 residues long. The CDR3 DNA follows: TGTGCCAGCAGCTCCACACCGAACACTGAAGCTTTCTTT. It translates to CASSSTPNTEAFF.

This rearrangement joins TRBV11-3 to TRBJ2-1; the D gene is possibly TRBD1 (7 bases). The V and J ends lost 3 bases and 7 bases respectively, with 16 bases between them. The germline CDR1 and CDR2 sequences are SGHNT and YENEEA. This CDR3 is built from 15 residues. DNA of the CDR3: TGTGCCAGCAGCTTTAGGCAGGGGGGCTGGAATGAGCAGTTCTTC. It specifies CASSFRQGGWNEQFF.